The 21 T cell receptor beta chains listed next were all sequenced from one sample in a study of T cells in localized non-small cell lung cancer. Sequenced by immunoSEQ multiplex PCR; TCRdb stores in-frame clones only, minus some. The table shows approximately 2,700 clones, with over 25% occurring only once. This specimen consisted of lung tumor tissue, obtained before any cancer treatment. The receptors here all came from a man aged 35 to 69 with stage II squamous cell lung carcinoma.

The chain couples TRBV6-8 to TRBJ2-7; 14 nucleotides align to TRBD2. With 0 bases clipped from V and 0 bases from J, the junction kept 4 bases outside the gene matches. The CDR3 consists of 18 residues. Germline CDR1 MNHGY, CDR2 SAAAGT. DNA for the CDR3: TGTGCCAGCAGTTACTCGGGACTAGCGGGGGCCAGCTCCTACGAGCAGTACTTC. Its translation is CASSYSGLAGASSYEQYF.

The CDR3 loop is CASSPRINQGMSYGYTF. CDR3 coding DNA: TGTGCCAGCTCACCCCGGATAAATCAGGGGATGTCCTATGGCTACACCTTC. The J gene is TRBJ1-2, the V gene TRBV18; TRBD1 might be the D (6 bases). V lost 3 bases and J lost 4, with 21 bases in between. The CDR3 totals 17 residues. Germline V gene data show CDR1 as KGHSH and CDR2 as LQKENI.

DNA for the CDR3: TGTGCCAGCAGCCAAGATCTTGGACAGGGGAACACTGAAGCTTTCTTT. Translating gives CASSQDLGQGNTEAFF. V and J are TRBV14 and TRBJ1-1; 8 bases fit TRBD1. The V gene's germline CDR1 is SGHDN and CDR2 FVKESK. Losses at the gene ends were 0 bases for V and 1 base for J; bases not matched to a gene: 4. The CDR3 consists of 16 residues.

This clone showed up just a few times. The CDR3 spells CASSSSGLANEQFF. The DNA of the CDR3 is TGTGCCAGCAGCTCCTCCGGACTAGCGAATGAGCAGTTCTTC. This chain connects TRBV11-3 to TRBJ2-1; 9 bases line up with TRBD2. V gave up 4 bases and J gave up 7 bases; unmatched junction bases: 5. The germline V gene has CDR1 SGHNT and CDR2 YENEEA. This CDR3 has 14 residues.

Judged by abundance, this clone is large. The chain couples TRBV11-3 to TRBJ1-2, with 8 bases that match TRBD1. CDR3 length: 15 residues. V was clipped by 0 bases and J by 5 bases; unmatched bases: 5. The V gene's germline CDR1 is SGHNT and CDR2 YENEEA. The CDR3 DNA reads TGTGCCAGCAGCTTAGATCTAACAGGGGGTTATGGCTACACCTTC. Residues: CASSLDLTGGYGYTF.

The chain uses TRBV11-3 and TRBJ1-2, with 8 bases fitting TRBD1. Trimming removed 4 bases from V and 4 bases from J; junction bases left unmatched: 8. Germline V gene data show CDR1 as SGHNT and CDR2 as YENEEA. CDR3 length: 15 residues. The CDR3 protein is CASSSSQGASYGYTF. DNA of the CDR3: TGTGCCAGCAGCTCCAGCCAGGGGGCTAGCTATGGCTACACCTTC.

This chain connects TRBV11-3 to TRBJ2-1, with 9 bases lining up with TRBD1. The CDR3 covers 14 residues. The germline V gene encodes CDR1 SGHNT and CDR2 YENEEA. V lost 5 bases, J lost 7 bases, and 6 bases stayed unmatched. CDR3 coding DNA: TGTGCCAGCAGCCCTCCGGGACAGGGAAATGAGCAGTTCTTC. This encodes CASSPPGQGNEQFF.

The rearrangement joins TRBV11-3 to TRBJ2-5, with 13 bases aligning to TRBD2. The CDR3 runs to 15 residues. Germline V gene sequence: CDR1 SGHNT, CDR2 YENEEA. V was pared by 4 bases and J by 9 bases, with 8 bases of the junction left unmatched. The CDR3 reads CASSSTSGGTYSQYF. CDR3 nucleotides: TGTGCCAGCAGCTCGACTAGCGGGGGGACTTATTCCCAGTACTTC.

This clone occurred a few times. The J gene is TRBJ1-3, the V gene TRBV29-1; D uncertain. There are 13 residues in the CDR3. Trimming cost V 4 bases and J 4 bases, with 11 bases left between them. CDR1 is SQVTM and CDR2 is ANQGSEA in the germline V gene. The CDR3 spells CSVALLGGNTIYF. CDR3 bases: TGCAGCGTTGCCCTACTTGGGGGAAACACCATATATTTT.

This clone was seen a handful of times. The genes are TRBV6-8 and TRBJ1-2; no reliable D call. Trimming removed 2 bases from V and 5 bases from J, with 15 bases in between. The V gene's germline CDR1 is MNHGY and CDR2 SAAAGT. The CDR3 extends over 15 amino acids. CDR3 protein: CASSYLRPVGYGYTF. In DNA, the CDR3 is TGTGCCAGCAGTTACCTCCGGCCGGTAGGTTATGGCTACACCTTC.

CDR3 amino acids: CASRPPGTANTGELFF. CDR3 sequence (DNA): TGCGCCAGCAGACCACCCGGGACAGCGAACACCGGGGAGCTGTTTTTT. This chain uses TRBV5-1 with TRBJ2-2, with TRBD1 matching over 7 bases. J gave up 0 bases and V 5 bases, and 7 bases lay outside the gene matches. The germline gives CDR1 SGHRS, CDR2 YFSETQ. The CDR3 sequence is 16 residues long.

This clone was detected once. The genes are TRBV5-1 and TRBJ2-5; 9 nucleotides align to TRBD2. The length of the CDR3 is 15 residues. The junction had 7 bases not matched to a gene; V was cut back by 3 bases and J by 4 bases. Germline CDR1 reads SGHRS; CDR2 reads YFSETQ. CDR3 in DNA: TGCGCCAGCAGCTGGGTTAGCGGGAGAGGAGAGACCCAGTACTTC. This gives the protein CASSWVSGRGETQYF.

This clone qualifies as medium-sized. V is TRBV6-8 and J is TRBJ2-1; D uncertain. Deletions cut 5 bases from V and 8 bases from J, with 10 bases between. This CDR3 spans 12 amino acids. Germline-derived CDR1 and CDR2 are MNHGY and SAAAGT. The chain's CDR3 is CASSIPGDEQFF. In nucleotides, the CDR3 is TGTGCCAGCAGTATCCCGGGCGATGAGCAGTTCTTC.

This clone has only a few counts. The J gene is TRBJ2-1, the V gene TRBV11-3, with 8 bases lining up with TRBD1. Germline V gives CDR1 SGHNT, CDR2 YENEEA. Losses at the gene ends were 2 bases for V and 4 bases for J; bases not matched to a gene: 4. This CDR3 is built from 15 residues. Written as DNA, the CDR3 is TGTGCCAGCAGCTTACAGGGGGCGGGGTACAATGAGCAGTTCTTC. Its translation is CASSLQGAGYNEQFF.

This clone is labeled medium-sized (0.01 to 0.1%). The chain recombines TRBV11-3 with TRBJ2-3; D is unresolved. The CDR3 is 14 amino acids. With 5 bases removed from V and 0 bases from J, the gap between germline ends came to 9 bases. CDR1 is SGHNT, CDR2 YENEEA, per germline. CDR3 DNA sequence: TGTGCCAGCAGCCGTCAGTATAGCACAGATACGCAGTATTTT. Amino acids: CASSRQYSTDTQYF.

This chain joins TRBV30 and TRBJ2-3, with 9 bases fitting TRBD2. Trimming cost V 4 bases and J 6 bases; bases outside gene matches: 8. The germline CDR1 and CDR2 sequences are GTSNPN and SVGIG (reference sequence). This CDR3 has 14 amino acids. CDR3 nucleotides: TGTGCCTGGAATTTGCGGGGGGGGCCTGATACGCAGTATTTT. This encodes CAWNLRGGPDTQYF.

The chain combines TRBV28 with TRBJ2-3; TRBD2 aligns across 7 bases. Germline V CDR1 and CDR2: MDHEN, SYDVKM. Unmatched junction bases numbered 3, after V lost 5 bases and J lost 4 bases. CDR3 length: 13 amino acids. In DNA form, the CDR3 reads TGTGCCAGCAGTGGCGGGAGCCCAGATACGCAGTATTTT. It yields the protein CASSGGSPDTQYF.

This clone is large within its sample. The chain employs TRBV6-8 and TRBJ2-7; 8 bases are shared with TRBD1. V shed 5 bases, J shed 0 bases, and the junction held 3 bases outside the gene matches. Germline CDR1 is MNHGY and CDR2 is SAAAGT. The CDR3 sequence is 14 residues long. CDR3: CASSGDRSSYEQYF. The CDR3 region has the DNA TGTGCCAGCAGTGGGGACAGGAGCTCCTACGAGCAGTACTTC.

The chain joins TRBV6-8 to TRBJ2-3; tentative D call: TRBD2 (6 bases). Germline V CDR1 and CDR2: MNHGY, SAAAGT. Trimming shortened V by 10 bases and J by 4 bases, and 15 bases separated the two germline ends. This CDR3 spans 13 amino acids. The CDR3 spells CATNPGSSDTQYF. In nucleotides, the CDR3 is TGTGCCACAAACCCCGGGAGCTCAGATACGCAGTATTTT.

This clone was counted a few times. The chain has TRBV19 and TRBJ1-1, with TRBD1 identical over 7 bases. The V and J ends lost 4 bases and 4 bases, in that order; junction bases with no gene match: 6. The length of the CDR3 is 14 residues. Germline CDR1 LNHDA, CDR2 SQIVND (reference sequence). CDR3 residues: CASSRGQDSTEAFF. As DNA, the CDR3 is TGTGCCAGTAGTAGAGGACAGGACTCCACTGAAGCTTTCTTT.

The V gene is TRBV11-3, the J gene TRBJ1-2; 8 nucleotides align to TRBD1. Germline V gene lookup returns CDR1 SGHNT and CDR2 YENEEA. J lost 4 bases, V lost 3 bases, and 7 bases had no gene match. The CDR3 loop spans 15 amino acids. The CDR3 is CASSLVSGGAYGYTF. CDR3 bases: TGTGCCAGCAGCTTGGTTTCAGGGGGCGCCTATGGCTACACCTTC.